This T cell receptor beta chain is from a study of shared clonotypes between healthy human individuals. Study in general: Aged 18 to 49, the donors were a couple of women and three men. The study, taken as a whole, reports: Naive CD4 clonotypes overlapped across several donors at around 5%.

From CD4+ cells came CD45RA+ naive and CD45RA-negative memory subsets. In the authors' workflow: ImmunoSEQ output lacked quality scores and full-length reads, limiting matched filtering. Assay: immunoSEQ multiplex PCR; the TCRdb copy retains only in-frame clones and omits some. That table supplies the V and J calls and clone size; D and trimming were determined from the DNA. The table includes under 2.5 million clones, about 90% detected once. With respect to this clone: Its matching antigen is unknown.

Trimming took off 2 bases at V and 0 bases at J, with 11 bases between the two ends. CDR3 length equals 16 residues. Germline-derived CDR1 and CDR2 are SGHDN and FVKESK. This receptor was identified in a man younger than 30 in good health. Some clones in this sample may be carry-over from other donors' samples. Sequencing was performed on naive CD4+ T cells from PBMCs. Subset here: CD45RA+ positively selected. This chain links TRBV14 with TRBJ2-1; maybe TRBD1 (5 bases). The CDR3 bases are TGTGCCAGCAGCCAACTAGGGGCTAGCTCCTACAATGAGCAGTTCTTC. Amino acids: CASSQLGASSYNEQFF.